The 10 T cell receptor beta chains in this list originate from one sample, sequenced in a study of blood T cell repertoires in COVID-19. Libraries were prepared by immunoSEQ multiplex PCR; TCRdb keeps only in-frame clonotypes and omits some of them. Here the sample spans approximately 170,000 clones, around nine tenths being singletons. Sequenced input: peripheral blood. These receptors were obtained from a man between 65 and 85 years old with acute or convalescent COVID-19.

The chain combines TRBV10-3 with TRBJ1-1, with D possibly TRBD1 on 6 matching bases. V was trimmed by 11 bases and J by 2 bases, leaving 15 bases between them. The CDR3 contains 13 residues. CDR1 and CDR2 from the germline V gene are ENHRY and SYGVKD. CDR3 DNA: TGTGCCTCGAAGGTACAGGGTAACACTGAAGCTTTCTTT. The encoded protein is CASKVQGNTEAFF.

This chain uses TRBV7-9 with TRBJ1-2, with 8 bases fitting TRBD1. CDR3 size: 15 residues. J gave up 6 bases and V 1 base, and 7 bases lay outside the gene matches. CDR1 and CDR2 (germline): SEHNR, FQNEAQ (reference sequence). The CDR3 spells CASSLERTGRDGYTF. In nucleotides, the CDR3 is TGTGCCAGCAGCTTAGAGCGGACAGGGAGGGATGGCTACACCTTC. Looking up the rest from reference TRBV7-9 and TRBJ1-2 gives the full variable domain: DTGVSQNPRHKITKRGQNVTFRCDPISEHNRLYWYRQTLGQGPEFLTYFQNEAQLEKSRLLSDRFSAERPKGSFSTLEIQRTEQGDSAMYLCASSLERTGRDGYTFGSGTRLTVV.

The chain links TRBV5-1 to TRBJ2-2, with D perhaps TRBD2 (6 bases). The CDR3 length is 16 residues. The V end lost 2 bases, the J end lost 6 bases, and 17 bases lay between the germline ends. Germline V gives CDR1 SGHRS, CDR2 YFSETQ. CDR3 sequence: CASSFEAGLRPGELFF. CDR3 DNA sequence: TGCGCCAGCAGCTTCGAAGCCGGACTACGGCCCGGGGAGCTGTTTTTT.

The chain links TRBV5-4 to TRBJ1-1; the match to TRBD1 covers 7 bases. J was trimmed by 1 base and V by 3 bases; bases with no gene match: 3. The CDR3 extends over 14 amino acids. The germline V gene encodes CDR1 SGHNT and CDR2 YYREEE (reference sequence). The CDR3 protein is CASSSDRENTEAFF. In DNA form, the CDR3 reads TGTGCCAGCAGCTCCGACAGGGAGAACACTGAAGCTTTCTTT. Together with reference TRBV5-4 and TRBJ1-1, the CDR3 gives the full variable domain: ETGVTQSPTHLIKTRGQQVTLRCSSQSGHNTVSWYQQALGQGPQFIFQYYREEENGRGNFPPRFSGLQFPNYSSELNVNALELDDSALYLCASSSDRENTEAFFGQGTRLTVV.

The chain employs TRBV27 and TRBJ1-3, with no clear D. Trimming took 3 bases from V and 4 from J, leaving 7 bases between them. Germline V CDR1 and CDR2: MNHEY, SMNVEV (reference sequence). This CDR3 is 13 amino acids long. CDR3 nucleotide sequence: TGTGCCAGCAGTTTGGGCAGGGGAAACACCATATATTTT. Translation: CASSLGRGNTIYF.

V is TRBV13 and J is TRBJ2-7, with 12 bases matching TRBD1. The CDR3 totals 17 residues. J gave up 6 bases and V 5 bases, and 14 bases lay outside the gene matches. Germline assignment: CDR1 PRHDT and CDR2 FYEKMQ (reference sequence). The CDR3 loop reads CASSDQIPGQGAGEQYF. The CDR3 DNA is TGTGCCAGCAGCGACCAAATTCCGGGACAGGGGGCGGGCGAGCAGTACTTC.

The chain employs TRBV2 and TRBJ1-4; possible D gene TRBD1, 5 bases. Germline CDR1 reads SNHLY; CDR2 reads FYNNEI. Between the trimmed V and J ends, which lost 7 bases and 8 bases, there was a span of 14 bases. The CDR3 runs to 13 residues. CDR3 DNA sequence: TGTGCCAGCATGGGGGGTTGGGAGGAAAAACTGTTTTTT. Protein product: CASMGGWEEKLFF.

The table lists this clone with a count of one. This sequence joins TRBV3-1 (or the pseudogene TRBV3-2) and TRBJ2-5, with TRBD1 matching over 9 bases. J lost 5 bases, V lost 3 bases, and 7 bases had no gene match. The V gene's germline CDR1 is LGHDT and CDR2 YNNKEL (reference sequence). This CDR3 contains 15 residues. This chain's CDR3 is CASSQWTGAGETQYF. In DNA form, the CDR3 reads TGTGCCAGCAGCCAGTGGACAGGGGCAGGGGAGACCCAGTACTTC.

This chain joins TRBV5-1 and TRBJ1-3; D is perhaps TRBD1 (6 bases). There are 14 residues in the CDR3. Germline V gene sequence: CDR1 SGHRS, CDR2 YFSETQ. Trimming removed 2 bases at V and 4 bases at J, with 10 bases between. CDR3 sequence: CASSFGTSGNTIYF. The CDR3 coding sequence is TGCGCCAGCAGCTTCGGGACATCAGGAAACACCATATATTTT.

On this clone: This sample also contains other DNA sequences that code for the same CDR3. V gene TRBV5-1 combines with J gene TRBJ2-7; 8 nucleotides match TRBD1. Germline V gives CDR1 SGHRS, CDR2 YFSETQ. V shed 5 bases, J shed 1 base, and the junction held 5 bases outside the gene matches. This CDR3 is built from 14 residues. The CDR3 spells CASSSGTGSYEQYF. The CDR3 nucleotides are TGCGCCAGCAGTTCCGGGACAGGATCCTACGAGCAGTACTTC.